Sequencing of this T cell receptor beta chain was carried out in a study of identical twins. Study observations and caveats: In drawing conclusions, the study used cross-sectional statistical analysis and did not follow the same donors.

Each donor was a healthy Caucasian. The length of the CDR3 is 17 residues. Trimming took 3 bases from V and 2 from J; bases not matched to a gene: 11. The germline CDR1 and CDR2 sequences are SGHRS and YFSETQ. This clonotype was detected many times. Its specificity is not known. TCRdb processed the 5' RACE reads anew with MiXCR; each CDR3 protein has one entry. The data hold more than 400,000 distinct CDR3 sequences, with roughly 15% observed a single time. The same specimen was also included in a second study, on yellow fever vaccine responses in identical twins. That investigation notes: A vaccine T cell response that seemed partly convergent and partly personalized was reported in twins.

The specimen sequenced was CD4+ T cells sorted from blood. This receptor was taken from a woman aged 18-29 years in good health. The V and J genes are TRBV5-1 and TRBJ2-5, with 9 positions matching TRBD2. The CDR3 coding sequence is TGCGCCAGCAGCTCCAGCGCGGGAGGGCCAAGACAAGAGACCCAGTACTTC. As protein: CASSSSAGGPRQETQYF.